The rows below give T cell receptor beta chains drawn from one sample of a study of blood T cell repertoires in COVID-19. The method was immunoSEQ multiplex PCR; TCRdb's version includes in-frame clones alone and lacks a portion of them. This sample has roughly 60,000 clones, with 88% found just once. The sample was peripheral blood. Source of these receptors: a man in his 60s with active COVID-19. CDR3s include the opening cysteine and the closing phenylalanine or tryptophan. D genes are given only for firm matches. Rows may omit the clone size; those that give it use once, few, many or a size class.

size | J | V | D | CDR3 | DNA
. | TRBJ2-1 | TRBV7-2 | TRBD2 | CASRTTSGSYNEQFF | TGTGCCAGCAGAACGACTAGCGGATCATACAATGAGCAGTTCTTC
few | TRBJ1-6 | TRBV4-1 | . | CASSRGGLVRSSPLHF | TGCGCCAGCAGCAGAGGCGGCCTCGTAAGGTCGTCACCCCTCCACTTT
. | TRBJ2-7 | TRBV18 | TRBD2 | CASSPLSGRGPYEQYF | TGTGCCAGCTCACCTCTTAGCGGGAGAGGGCCCTACGAGCAGTACTTC
. | TRBJ2-7 | TRBV7-2 | TRBD2 | CASSLAGTRVIGEQYF | TGTGCCAGCAGCTTAGCGGGGACTAGAGTCATAGGCGAGCAGTACTTC
once | TRBJ2-3 | TRBV24-1 | TRBD2 | CATSDTSGSTDTQYF | TGTGCCACCAGTGACACTAGCGGTAGCACAGATACGCAGTATTTT
. | TRBJ2-1 | TRBV6-2/TRBV6-3 | . | CASSLSDSSYNEQFF | TGTGCCAGCAGCCTCAGCGATAGCTCCTACAATGAGCAGTTCTTC
. | TRBJ2-7 | TRBV6-2/TRBV6-3 | . | CASSYSGPAYEQYF | TGTGCCAGCAGTTACTCGGGGCCCGCCTACGAGCAGTACTTC
. | TRBJ2-2 | TRBV5-1 | . | CASSLAPAENTGELFF | TGCGCCAGCAGCTTGGCCCCAGCGGAGAACACCGGGGAGCTGTTTTTT
. | TRBJ2-2 | TRBV7-3 | TRBD1 | CASSLTGVKTGELFF | TGTGCCAGCAGCTTGACAGGGGTAAAGACCGGGGAGCTGTTTTTT
few | TRBJ2-1 | TRBV7-8 | . | CASSLGRKQFF | TGTGCCAGCAGCTTAGGGAGAAAGCAGTTCTTC
. | TRBJ2-5 | TRBV5-1 | . | CASSLDRTALQETQYF | TGCGCCAGCAGCTTGGATAGGACTGCCCTACAAGAGACCCAGTACTTC
. | TRBJ1-4 | TRBV7-8 | . | CASSLGQGEKLFF | TGTGCCAGCAGCTTAGGTCAGGGCGAAAAACTGTTTTTT
. | TRBJ2-5 | TRBV19 | . | CASSMSHGASAGETQYF | TGTGCCAGTAGTATGAGTCATGGGGCTAGCGCGGGGGAGACCCAGTACTTC
. | TRBJ2-2 | TRBV7-6 | . | CASSLVTERSGELFF | TGTGCCAGCAGCTTAGTAACGGAGCGTTCCGGGGAGCTGTTTTTT
medium-sized | TRBJ2-7 | TRBV5-1 | TRBD2 | CASSPGLAGGPRSEQYF | TGCGCCAGCAGCCCAGGACTAGCGGGAGGGCCGCGTAGTGAGCAGTACTTC
. | TRBJ2-7 | TRBV5-1 | TRBD1 | CASSPTGGRGSGSYEQYF | TGCGCCAGCAGCCCGACAGGGGGCAGGGGTAGCGGCTCCTACGAGCAGTACTTC
. | TRBJ1-3 | TRBV18 | . | CASSYPGDPVGSGNTIYF | TGTGCCAGCTCGTATCCGGGGGATCCTGTGGGCTCTGGAAACACCATATATTTT
. | TRBJ2-2 | TRBV5-1 | . | CASSLGAYNTGELFF | TGCGCCAGCAGCTTGGGGGCATATAACACCGGGGAGCTGTTTTTT
. | TRBJ2-1 | TRBV5-1 | TRBD2 | CASSPRLAGGEVHEQFF | TGCGCCAGCAGCCCTAGACTAGCGGGAGGTGAGGTCCATGAGCAGTTCTTC
. | TRBJ2-1 | TRBV29-1 | TRBD2 | CSGSLAGGLNEQFF | TGCAGCGGCTCACTAGCGGGAGGGTTAAATGAGCAGTTCTTC
. | TRBJ2-1 | TRBV9 | TRBD2 | CASSVDAGRGANEQFF | TGTGCCAGCAGCGTAGATGCCGGGAGGGGGGCCAATGAGCAGTTCTTC
. | TRBJ1-2 | TRBV6-5 | TRBD1 | CASRLTGNYGYTF | TGTGCCAGCAGGTTGACAGGGAACTATGGCTACACCTTC
once | TRBJ2-2 | TRBV5-1 | TRBD2 | CASSAPGTTFTGELFF | TGCGCCAGCAGCGCCCCCGGGACTACATTTACCGGGGAGCTGTTTTTT
. | TRBJ2-4 | TRBV30 | TRBD2 | CAWSVPFAGGGENIQYF | TGTGCCTGGAGTGTACCCTTCGCGGGAGGAGGGGAAAACATTCAGTACTTC
. | TRBJ2-5 | TRBV29-1 | TRBD1 | CSVGQGEETQYF | TGCAGCGTGGGACAGGGGGAAGAGACCCAGTACTTC
. | TRBJ1-4 | TRBV2 | . | CASRETETGGEKLFF | TGTGCCAGCAGAGAGACAGAGACAGGAGGTGAAAAACTGTTTTTT
. | TRBJ1-6 | TRBV3-1/TRBV3-2 | TRBD1 | CASREGTGNSPLHF | TGTGCCAGCAGGGAGGGGACAGGAAATTCACCCCTCCACTTT
once | TRBJ2-2 | TRBV10-1 | . | CASSESLWGPGELFF | TGCGCCAGCAGTGAGTCCCTGTGGGGGCCCGGGGAGCTGTTTTTT
. | TRBJ1-2 | TRBV5-3 | TRBD1 | CARSPRQGGIYGYTF | TGTGCCAGAAGCCCGAGACAGGGGGGGATCTATGGCTACACCTTC
. | TRBJ2-7 | TRBV7-7 | . | CASSSDNVGEQYF | TGTGCCAGCAGCTCCGACAATGTGGGCGAGCAGTACTTC
. | TRBJ1-6 | TRBV30 | . | CAWSVGQVYNSPLHF | TGTGCCTGGAGTGTCGGCCAGGTTTATAATTCACCCCTCCACTTT
few | TRBJ1-2 | TRBV4-1 | . | CASSQTGFRGYTF | TGCGCCAGCAGCCAAACAGGGTTCCGTGGCTACACCTTC
. | TRBJ2-7 | TRBV29-1 | . | CSAGADTYEQYF | TGCAGCGCTGGCGCGGACACCTACGAGCAGTACTTC
. | TRBJ1-5 | TRBV3-1/TRBV3-2 | . | CASSRTFGEQPQHF | TGTGCCAGCAGTCGAACCTTTGGGGAGCAGCCCCAGCATTTT
once | TRBJ2-3 | TRBV27 | . | CASRVAYSTDTQYF | TGTGCCAGCAGGGTAGCGTATAGCACAGATACGCAGTATTTT
. | TRBJ2-1 | TRBV7-8 | . | CASSLAHLSSDEQFF | TGTGCCAGCAGCTTAGCCCACCTTTCTAGTGATGAGCAGTTCTTC
. | TRBJ2-1 | TRBV12-2 | . | CASRLERAGVIYWSHNEQFF | TGTGCAAGTCGCTTAGAACGCGCAGGGGTCATTTATTGGTCCCACAATGAGCAGTTCTTC
. | TRBJ1-1 | TRBV6-5 | . | CASNLFGVNTEAFF | TGTGCCAGCAATCTATTCGGAGTGAACACTGAAGCTTTCTTT
. | TRBJ1-5 | TRBV6-4 | . | CASSEQGDQPQHF | TGTGCCAGCAGTGAACAGGGAGATCAGCCCCAGCATTTT
once | TRBJ1-2 | TRBV5-4 | TRBD1 | CASSSNRGQNYGYTF | TGTGCCAGCAGCTCCAACCGGGGACAGAACTATGGCTACACCTTC